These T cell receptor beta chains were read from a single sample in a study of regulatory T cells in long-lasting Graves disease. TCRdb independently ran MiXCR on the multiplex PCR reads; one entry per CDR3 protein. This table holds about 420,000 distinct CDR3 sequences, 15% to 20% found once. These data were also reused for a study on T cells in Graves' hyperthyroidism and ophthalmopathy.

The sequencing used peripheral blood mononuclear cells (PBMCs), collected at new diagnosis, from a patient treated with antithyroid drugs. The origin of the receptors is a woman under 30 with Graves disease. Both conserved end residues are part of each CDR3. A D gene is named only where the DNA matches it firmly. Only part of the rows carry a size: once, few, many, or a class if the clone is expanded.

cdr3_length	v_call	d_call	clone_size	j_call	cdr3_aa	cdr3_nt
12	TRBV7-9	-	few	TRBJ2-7	CASSTNGYEQYF	TGTGCCAGCAGCACCAACGGCTACGAGCAGTACTTC
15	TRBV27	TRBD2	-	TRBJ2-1	CASSPGAAGGNEQFF	TGTGCCAGCTCCCCCGGGGCAGCGGGAGGAAATGAGCAGTTCTTC
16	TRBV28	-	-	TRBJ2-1	CASSDGRASSHNEQFF	TGTGCCAGCAGCGACGGTAGGGCTTCCTCCCACAATGAGCAGTTCTTC
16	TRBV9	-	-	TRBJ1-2	CASSVAPGTEALFYTF	TGTGCCAGCAGCGTAGCCCCGGGGACGGAGGCTCTATTCTACACCTTC
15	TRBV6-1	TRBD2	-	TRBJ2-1	CATPPLAGDYNEQFF	TGTGCCACCCCTCCGCTAGCGGGAGACTACAATGAGCAGTTCTTC
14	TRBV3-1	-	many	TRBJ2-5	CASSQASVMKTQYF	TGTGCCAGCAGCCAAGCCAGCGTCATGAAGACCCAGTACTTC
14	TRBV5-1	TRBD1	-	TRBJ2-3	CASGRDRGLDTQYF	TGCGCCAGCGGACGGGACAGGGGTTTAGATACGCAGTATTTT
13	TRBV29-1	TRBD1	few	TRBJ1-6	CSGSTGGGSPLHF	TGCAGCGGGTCGACAGGGGGTGGTTCACCCCTCCACTTT
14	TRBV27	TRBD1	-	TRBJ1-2	CASSPVTGGHGYTF	TGTGCCAGCAGTCCCGTGACAGGGGGTCATGGCTACACCTTC
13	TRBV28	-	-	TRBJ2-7	CASKGLRDLEQYF	TGTGCCAGCAAGGGACTGCGGGACTTGGAGCAGTACTTC
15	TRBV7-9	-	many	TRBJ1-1	CASSSLATLNTEAFF	TGTGCCAGCAGCTCGCTAGCGACCCTGAACACTGAAGCTTTCTTT
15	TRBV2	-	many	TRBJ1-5	CASSYVRGGDQPQHF	TGTGCCAGCAGTTATGTCCGGGGCGGGGATCAGCCCCAGCATTTT
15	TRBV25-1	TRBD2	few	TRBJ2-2	CASSAAGGPTGELFF	TGTGCCAGCAGTGCAGCGGGAGGGCCCACCGGGGAGCTGTTTTTT
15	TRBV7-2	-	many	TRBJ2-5	CASSLVLASQETQYF	TGTGCCAGCAGCTTAGTGCTAGCTTCCCAAGAGACCCAGTACTTC
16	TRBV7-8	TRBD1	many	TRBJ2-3	CASSLEGGTGRDTQYF	TGTGCCAGCAGCTTAGAGGGGGGGACAGGGCGGGATACGCAGTATTTT
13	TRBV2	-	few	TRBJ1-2	CASSEAVPYGYTF	TGTGCCAGCAGTGAAGCCGTACCATATGGCTACACCTTC
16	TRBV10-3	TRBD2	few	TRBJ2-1	CAISESASGLYNEQFF	TGTGCCATCAGTGAGTCCGCTAGCGGCCTATACAATGAGCAGTTCTTC
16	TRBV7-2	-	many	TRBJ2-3	CASSLAAGREGDTQYF	TGTGCCAGCAGCTTAGCGGCGGGGCGGGAAGGGGATACGCAGTATTTT
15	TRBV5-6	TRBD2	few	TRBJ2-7	CASSPTGTNLYEQYF	TGTGCCAGCAGCCCAACCGGGACTAACCTTTACGAGCAGTACTTC
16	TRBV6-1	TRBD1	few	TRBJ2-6	CASSATGVTGANVLTF	TGTGCCAGCAGTGCGACAGGGGTAACTGGGGCCAACGTCCTGACTTTC
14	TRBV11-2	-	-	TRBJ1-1	CASTPTAPATEAFF	TGTGCCAGCACCCCGACAGCGCCGGCGACTGAAGCTTTCTTT
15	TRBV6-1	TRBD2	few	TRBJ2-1	CASSEPGLVIGEQFF	TGTGCCAGCAGTGAACCGGGACTAGTCATTGGTGAGCAGTTCTTC
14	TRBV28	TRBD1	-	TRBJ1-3	CASTPGTGGNTIYF	TGTGCCAGCACCCCCGGGACAGGGGGAAACACCATATATTTT
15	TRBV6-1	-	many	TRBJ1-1	CASTRGGSPNTEAFF	TGTGCCAGCACCCGGGGGGGGTCACCAAACACTGAAGCTTTCTTT
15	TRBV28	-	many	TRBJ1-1	CASSLATGTNTEAFF	TGTGCCAGCAGTTTAGCGACGGGCACTAACACTGAAGCTTTCTTT
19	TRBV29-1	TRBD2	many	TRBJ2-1	CSVEGTSGRIYHKGNEQFF	TGCAGCGTTGAAGGGACTAGCGGGAGAATATACCATAAAGGCAATGAGCAGTTCTTC
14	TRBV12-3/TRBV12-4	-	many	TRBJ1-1	CASSLRAGNTEAFF	TGTGCCAGCAGTTTAAGGGCAGGCAACACTGAAGCTTTCTTT
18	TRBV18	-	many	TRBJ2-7	CASSPSFLARGWSYEQYF	TGTGCCAGCTCACCTTCGTTCCTGGCCAGGGGATGGTCCTACGAGCAGTACTTC
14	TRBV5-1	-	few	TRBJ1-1	CASSFRQENTEAFF	TGCGCCAGCAGCTTCCGTCAGGAGAACACTGAAGCTTTCTTT
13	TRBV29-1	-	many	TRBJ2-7	CSADTPGINEQYF	TGCAGCGCCGATACTCCAGGGATCAACGAGCAGTACTTC
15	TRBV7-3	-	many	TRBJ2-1	CASSLVGGVGNEQFF	TGTGCCAGCAGCTTAGTGGGCGGAGTGGGCAATGAGCAGTTCTTC
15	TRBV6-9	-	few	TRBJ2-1	CASSYSSGLPQEQFF	TGTGCCAGCAGTTACTCTTCGGGACTCCCCCAGGAGCAGTTCTTC
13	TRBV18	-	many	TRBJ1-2	CASSTDRNYGYTF	TGTGCCAGCTCAACAGACAGAAACTATGGCTACACCTTC
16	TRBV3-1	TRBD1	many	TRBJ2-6	CASSGTGLSGANVLTF	TGTGCCAGCAGCGGGACAGGGCTCTCTGGGGCCAACGTCCTGACTTTC
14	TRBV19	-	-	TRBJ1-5	CASSIWQDNQPQHF	TGTGCCAGTAGTATCTGGCAGGACAATCAGCCCCAGCATTTT
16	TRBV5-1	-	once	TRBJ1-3	CASSWDSGGSGNTIYF	TGCGCCAGCAGCTGGGACTCCGGGGGGTCTGGAAACACCATATATTTT
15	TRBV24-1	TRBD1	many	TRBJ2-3	CATRASGQGADTQYF	TGTGCCACCAGAGCCTCTGGACAGGGCGCAGATACGCAGTATTTT
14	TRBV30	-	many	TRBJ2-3	CAWSVGQPMDTQYF	TGTGCCTGGAGTGTCGGACAGCCTATGGATACGCAGTATTTT
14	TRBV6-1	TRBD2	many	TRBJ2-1	CASMGLGTSNEQFF	TGTGCCAGCATGGGACTAGGAACCAGCAATGAGCAGTTCTTC
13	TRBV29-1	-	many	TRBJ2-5	CSVLGPGLETQYF	TGCAGCGTACTAGGACCGGGACTGGAGACCCAGTACTTC
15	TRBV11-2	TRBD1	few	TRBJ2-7	CASSFGDRKYYEQYF	TGTGCCAGCAGCTTTGGGGACAGAAAGTACTACGAGCAGTACTTC
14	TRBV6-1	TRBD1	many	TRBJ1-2	CASRNGQGAHGYTF	TGTGCCAGCAGAAATGGACAGGGGGCGCATGGCTACACCTTC
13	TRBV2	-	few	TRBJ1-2	CASSEARQGGYTF	TGTGCCAGCAGTGAAGCGCGTCAGGGAGGCTACACCTTC
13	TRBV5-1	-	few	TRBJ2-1	CASSEDPYNEQFF	TGCGCCAGCAGCGAGGACCCTTACAATGAGCAGTTCTTC
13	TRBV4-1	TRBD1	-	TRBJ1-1	CASSQETDRDAFF	TGCGCCAGCAGCCAAGAAACTGACAGGGACGCTTTCTTT
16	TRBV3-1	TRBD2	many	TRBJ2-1	CASSQDLSGGVNEQFF	TGTGCCAGCAGCCAAGATCTCAGCGGGGGGGTTAATGAGCAGTTCTTC
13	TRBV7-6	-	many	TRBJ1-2	CASSADLGSGYTF	TGTGCCAGCAGCGCCGACCTAGGCTCTGGCTACACCTTC
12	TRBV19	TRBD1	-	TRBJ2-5	CASRDRGETQYF	TGTGCCAGTAGAGACAGGGGCGAGACCCAGTACTTC
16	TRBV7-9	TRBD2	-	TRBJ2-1	CASSRTSGRVYNEQFF	TGTGCCAGCAGTAGAACTAGCGGGAGAGTCTACAATGAGCAGTTCTTC
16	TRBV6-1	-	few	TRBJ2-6	CASSRDTFSGANVLTF	TGTGCCAGCAGCAGGGACACTTTCTCTGGGGCCAACGTCCTGACTTTC
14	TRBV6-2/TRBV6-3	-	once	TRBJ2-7	CASNDRGSSYEQYF	TGTGCCAGCAATGACCGAGGGAGCTCCTACGAGCAGTACTTC
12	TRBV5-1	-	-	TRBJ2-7	CASSSDFYEQYF	TGCGCCAGCAGCTCGGATTTCTACGAGCAGTACTTC
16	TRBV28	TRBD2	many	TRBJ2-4	CASTQSGSGRVNIQYF	TGTGCCAGCACCCAATCCGGTAGCGGGAGGGTGAACATTCAGTACTTC
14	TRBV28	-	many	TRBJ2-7	CASSLAGTTREQYF	TGTGCCAGCAGTTTAGCGGGGACCACGAGGGAGCAGTACTTC
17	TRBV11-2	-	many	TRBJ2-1	CASSSLWGRGSYNEQFF	TGTGCCAGCAGCTCCCTTTGGGGTAGGGGCTCCTACAATGAGCAGTTCTTC